This T cell receptor beta chain comes out of a study of OX40 agonist ivuxolimab in advanced cancers. Study summary: Every 2 weeks, patients got intravenous ivuxolimab at one of six dose levels (0.01-10 mg/kg).

Blood samples were obtained at baseline, cycle 4 day 1, and cycle 7 day 1. Notes on the study in general: Fewer expanded clones were found on average in CD4+ than in CD8+ T cells.

Here immunoSEQ multiplex PCR was the method, and the copy in TCRdb shows in-frame clones only, minus some. The table includes tens of thousands of clones, roughly 94% detected once. In regard to this clone: As yet, its antigen is unknown.

CDR3 length: 18 amino acids. Unmatched junction bases numbered 7, after V lost 3 bases and J lost 0 bases. Germline CDR1 reads KGHSH; CDR2 reads LQKENI. The V and J genes are TRBV18 and TRBJ2-2; 10 nucleotides agree with TRBD2. The TCR comes from an adult with an advanced solid tumor such as melanoma, head and neck, liver or kidney cancer. Here the sequenced sample was CD4+ or CD8+ T cells sorted from blood, taken in a trial of the OX40 agonist ivuxolimab. CDR3 protein: CASSPGLASESNTGELFF. The CDR3 region has the DNA TGTGCCAGCTCACCGGGACTAGCGAGCGAATCGAACACCGGGGAGCTGTTTTTT.